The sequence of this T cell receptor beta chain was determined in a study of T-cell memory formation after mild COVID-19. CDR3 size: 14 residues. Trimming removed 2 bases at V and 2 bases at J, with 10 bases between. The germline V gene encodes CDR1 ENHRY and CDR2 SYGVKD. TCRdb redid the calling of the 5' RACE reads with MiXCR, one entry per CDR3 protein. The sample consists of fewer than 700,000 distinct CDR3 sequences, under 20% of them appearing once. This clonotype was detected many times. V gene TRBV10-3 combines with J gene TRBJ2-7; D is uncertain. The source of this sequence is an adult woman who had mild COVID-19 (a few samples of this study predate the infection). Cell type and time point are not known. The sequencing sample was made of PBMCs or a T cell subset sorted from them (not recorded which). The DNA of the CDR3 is TGTGCCATCAGTGAGGACCGCGCCACCTACGAGCAGTACTTC. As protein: CAISEDRATYEQYF.